A selection of T cell receptor beta chains follows, all from one sample in a study of T cell responses to AZD1222 COVID-19 vaccine. The table came from immunoSEQ multiplex PCR; TCRdb's copy has only in-frame clones and leaves some out. There are 85,000 to 120,000 clones in the sample; roughly 88% occur only once, and under 8.5% lies in the top ten. This material consisted of peripheral blood, taken 28 days after the second AZD1222 dose. The receptors were gathered from an adult who received the AZD1222 COVID-19 vaccine. CDR3s include the opening cysteine and the closing phenylalanine or tryptophan. The order of the fields is CDR3 DNA, CDR3 protein, clone size, J gene, D gene, V gene. The D gene is left open where the match is weak. Only part of the rows carry a size: once, few, many, or a class if the clone is expanded.

CDR3 DNA: TGTGCCAGCAGCTTAGCCACAGCTTATGGCTACACCTTC
CDR3 protein: CASSLATAYGYTF
clone size: .
J gene: TRBJ1-2
D gene: .
V gene: TRBV7-9

CDR3 DNA: TGTGCCAGCAGCCCTGCCGGGACAGGGCTTGAAGCTTTCTTT
CDR3 protein: CASSPAGTGLEAFF
clone size: .
J gene: TRBJ1-1
D gene: TRBD1
V gene: TRBV7-3

CDR3 DNA: TGCGCCAGCAGATCATATGCAGGGTCCCCTTCACCCCTCCACTTT
CDR3 protein: CASRSYAGSPSPLHF
clone size: .
J gene: TRBJ1-6
D gene: .
V gene: TRBV5-1

CDR3 DNA: TGTGCCAGCAGTTTATCGGAGGGCGAGCAGTACTTC
CDR3 protein: CASSLSEGEQYF
clone size: .
J gene: TRBJ2-7
D gene: .
V gene: TRBV27

CDR3 DNA: TGTGCCAGCGTAGACAGGGACGAAGCTTTCTTT
CDR3 protein: CASVDRDEAFF
clone size: .
J gene: TRBJ1-1
D gene: TRBD1
V gene: TRBV25-1

CDR3 DNA: TGTGTTTCCTCCGCGGCGGGGGCCAACGTCCTGACTTTC
CDR3 protein: CVSSAAGANVLTF
clone size: .
J gene: TRBJ2-6
D gene: .
V gene: TRBV3-1/TRBV3-2

CDR3 DNA: TGTGCCAGCAACTCACAGGGGCCGGTTCAGCCCCAGCATTTT
CDR3 protein: CASNSQGPVQPQHF
clone size: .
J gene: TRBJ1-5
D gene: TRBD1
V gene: TRBV7-9

CDR3 DNA: TGTGCCACCAGTGACTCCAGGGGAGAGACCCAGTACTTC
CDR3 protein: CATSDSRGETQYF
clone size: .
J gene: TRBJ2-5
D gene: .
V gene: TRBV24-1

CDR3 DNA: TGTGCCAGCAGCCAAGATAGCAGTTACAATGAGCAGTTCTTC
CDR3 protein: CASSQDSSYNEQFF
clone size: .
J gene: TRBJ2-1
D gene: .
V gene: TRBV3-1/TRBV3-2

CDR3 DNA: TGTGCCAGCAGCCCCACCGGACAGGGGGCCGCCGGGCAGTACTTC
CDR3 protein: CASSPTGQGAAGQYF
clone size: .
J gene: TRBJ2-7
D gene: TRBD1
V gene: TRBV7-3

CDR3 DNA: TGTGCCACCAGGGTCGGGGGCGCGAACACCGGGGAGCTGTTTTTT
CDR3 protein: CATRVGGANTGELFF
clone size: .
J gene: TRBJ2-2
D gene: .
V gene: TRBV19

CDR3 DNA: TGCAGCTATTTTCGGGACAGGGAGTCCTCCTACGAGCAGTACTTC
CDR3 protein: CSYFRDRESSYEQYF
clone size: .
J gene: TRBJ2-7
D gene: TRBD1
V gene: TRBV29-1

CDR3 DNA: TGTGCCAGCAGAAAGGGAAGAGGGGCAGCAACCTACGAGCAGTACTTC
CDR3 protein: CASRKGRGAATYEQYF
clone size: .
J gene: TRBJ2-7
D gene: .
V gene: TRBV27

CDR3 DNA: TGTGCCAGCACCCTAAATGACCTACAGAACACCGGGGAGCTGTTTTTT
CDR3 protein: CASTLNDLQNTGELFF
clone size: .
J gene: TRBJ2-2
D gene: .
V gene: TRBV11-2

CDR3 DNA: TGCAGCGTGATCCGGGACATCGGGGAAAAACTGTTTTTT
CDR3 protein: CSVIRDIGEKLFF
clone size: .
J gene: TRBJ1-4
D gene: .
V gene: TRBV29-1

CDR3 DNA: TGTGCCAGCAGCTTGGACGGGGGGAAGAGGACAGATACGCAGTATTTT
CDR3 protein: CASSLDGGKRTDTQYF
clone size: .
J gene: TRBJ2-3
D gene: TRBD2
V gene: TRBV5-6

CDR3 DNA: TGTGCCGAGTCTGGGACTAGAGGGGAGACCCAGTACTTC
CDR3 protein: CAESGTRGETQYF
clone size: once
J gene: TRBJ2-5
D gene: TRBD2
V gene: TRBV7-9

CDR3 DNA: TGTGCCAGCAGCGCGGGGTTCAGCACAGATACGCAGTATTTT
CDR3 protein: CASSAGFSTDTQYF
clone size: few
J gene: TRBJ2-3
D gene: .
V gene: TRBV7-9

CDR3 DNA: TGTGCCAGCTGTCGGTTCGAGACAGGTAGTAATGAGCAGTTCTTC
CDR3 protein: CASCRFETGSNEQFF
clone size: .
J gene: TRBJ2-1
D gene: .
V gene: TRBV27

CDR3 DNA: TGTGCCAGCAGCATCAGCAGCGTAGAGGGGGACAACCAAGCGGCAGATACGCAGTATTTT
CDR3 protein: CASSISSVEGDNQAADTQYF
clone size: .
J gene: TRBJ2-3
D gene: .
V gene: TRBV9